These T cell receptor beta chains were read from a single sample in a study of OX40 agonist ivuxolimab in advanced cancers. Clones were sequenced by immunoSEQ multiplex PCR, and TCRdb holds only the in-frame ones, with some missing. The table includes about 92,000 clones, roughly 80% detected once. This material consisted of CD4+ or CD8+ T cells sorted from blood, taken in a trial of the OX40 agonist ivuxolimab. These receptors came from an adult with an advanced solid tumor such as melanoma, head and neck, liver or kidney cancer. The conserved cysteine and the conserved F or W are not part of the CDR3 here. The order of the fields is CDR3 protein, J gene, V gene.

CDR3aa: AWSQGTGRYGYT; j_gene: TRBJ1-2; v_gene: TRBV30
CDR3aa: ASSLGTANTGELF; j_gene: TRBJ2-2; v_gene: TRBV5-1
CDR3aa: AITNSGSNTDTQY; j_gene: TRBJ2-3; v_gene: TRBV10-3
CDR3aa: ASSEGELAVAQY; j_gene: TRBJ2-5; v_gene: TRBV2
CDR3aa: ASSPLTGFNYGYT; j_gene: TRBJ1-2; v_gene: TRBV5-6
CDR3aa: ASSLAGSGASVYGYT; j_gene: TRBJ1-2; v_gene: TRBV5-1
CDR3aa: ASSSTLGQGAQY; j_gene: TRBJ2-3; v_gene: TRBV5-1
CDR3aa: ASRDSNTDTQY; j_gene: TRBJ2-3; v_gene: TRBV6-5
CDR3aa: ASSYSSGGKLF; j_gene: TRBJ1-4; v_gene: TRBV6-5
CDR3aa: AISESEGALSQPQH; j_gene: TRBJ1-5; v_gene: TRBV10-3
CDR3aa: ASSLGGLDYGYT; j_gene: TRBJ1-2; v_gene: TRBV11-2
CDR3aa: ASSILSTGTYEQY; j_gene: .; v_gene: TRBV19
CDR3aa: ASSQGDRRTTEEQY; j_gene: TRBJ2-7; v_gene: TRBV23-1
CDR3aa: ATSPDRGNQPQH; j_gene: TRBJ1-5; v_gene: TRBV15
CDR3aa: ASSYQRGDYNEQF; j_gene: TRBJ2-1; v_gene: TRBV11-2
CDR3aa: ASSFAPPGTSEYNEQF; j_gene: TRBJ2-1; v_gene: TRBV7-3
CDR3aa: ASSPLAGTGNTIY; j_gene: TRBJ1-3; v_gene: TRBV14
CDR3aa: ASSRPTGVTDTQY; j_gene: TRBJ2-3; v_gene: TRBV7-9
CDR3aa: ASGPQGGNQPQH; j_gene: TRBJ1-5; v_gene: TRBV12-5
CDR3aa: ASSQGSPLGAGAPGYT; j_gene: TRBJ1-2; v_gene: TRBV4-3
CDR3aa: ASSYQPRTGNIQY; j_gene: TRBJ2-4; v_gene: TRBV6-5
CDR3aa: ASSGSRNYNEQF; j_gene: TRBJ2-1; v_gene: TRBV6-1
CDR3aa: ASSFGTSGSSEQY; j_gene: TRBJ2-7; v_gene: TRBV5-4
CDR3aa: ASSRGQGGEKLF; j_gene: TRBJ1-4; v_gene: TRBV2
CDR3aa: AWKNQSERESRPQH; j_gene: TRBJ1-5; v_gene: TRBV30
CDR3aa: ASSPGTSGNEQF; j_gene: TRBJ2-1; v_gene: TRBV6-5
CDR3aa: ASSQDLQGVIYGYT; j_gene: TRBJ1-2; v_gene: TRBV4-1
CDR3aa: ASSLDGRAYNEQF; j_gene: TRBJ2-1; v_gene: TRBV5-4
CDR3aa: ASSVSGSENQPQH; j_gene: TRBJ1-5; v_gene: TRBV9
CDR3aa: ASSLVGLAKNIQY; j_gene: TRBJ2-4; v_gene: TRBV7-9
CDR3aa: ASSPWALSYEQY; j_gene: TRBJ2-7; v_gene: TRBV5-6
CDR3aa: ASSQGQFNQPQH; j_gene: TRBJ1-5; v_gene: TRBV18
CDR3aa: SAADSGNTIY; j_gene: TRBJ1-3; v_gene: TRBV29-1
CDR3aa: ASSLSDSHSNQPQH; j_gene: TRBJ1-5; v_gene: TRBV2